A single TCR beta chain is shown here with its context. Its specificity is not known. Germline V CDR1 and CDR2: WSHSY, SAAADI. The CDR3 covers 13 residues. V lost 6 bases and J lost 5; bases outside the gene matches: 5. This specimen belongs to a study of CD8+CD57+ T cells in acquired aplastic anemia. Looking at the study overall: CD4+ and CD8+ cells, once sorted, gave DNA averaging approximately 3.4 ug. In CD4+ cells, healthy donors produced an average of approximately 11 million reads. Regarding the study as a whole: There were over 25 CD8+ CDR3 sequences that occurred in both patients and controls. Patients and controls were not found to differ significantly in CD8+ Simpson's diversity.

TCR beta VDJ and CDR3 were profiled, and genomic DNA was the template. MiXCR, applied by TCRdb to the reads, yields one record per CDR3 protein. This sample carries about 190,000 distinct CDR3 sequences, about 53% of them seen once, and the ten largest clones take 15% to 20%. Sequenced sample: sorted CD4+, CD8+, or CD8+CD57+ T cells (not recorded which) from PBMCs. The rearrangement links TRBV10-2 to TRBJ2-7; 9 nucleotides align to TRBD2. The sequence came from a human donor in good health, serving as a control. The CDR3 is CASRLAGEDEQYF. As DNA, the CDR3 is TGCGCCAGCAGATTAGCGGGGGAGGACGAGCAGTACTTC.